The 10 T cell receptor beta chains reported below all come from one sample, sequenced in a study of blood T cell repertoires in COVID-19. Produced via immunoSEQ multiplex PCR; TCRdb's table is partial and in-frame only. The sample carries 150,000 to 200,000 clones, approximately 86% recorded once. Sequencing was carried out using peripheral blood. These receptors came from a man aged 55 to 70 with acute or convalescent COVID-19.

The rearrangement uses TRBV27 and TRBJ2-7; 8 bases are shared with TRBD2. With 2 bases clipped from V and 6 bases from J, the junction kept 12 bases outside the gene matches. Looked up from germline, CDR1 is MNHEY and CDR2 is SMNVEV (reference sequence). The CDR3 has 16 residues. The CDR3 nucleotides read TGTGCCAGCAGTTTAAGTCTAGCGGGCCCCGTTATCGAGCAGTACTTC. This sequence encodes CASSLSLAGPVIEQYF.

The table lists this clone with a few counts. This sequence joins TRBV5-1 and TRBJ1-1, with 11 bases lining up with TRBD1. With V trimmed by 2 bases and J by 0 bases, 6 bases remained unmatched. The CDR3 length is 17 residues. Germline CDR1 reads SGHRS; CDR2 reads YFSETQ. CDR3 nucleotide sequence: TGCGCCAGCAGCTTCGGGACAGGGGGGACCTTGAACACTGAAGCTTTCTTT. It encodes CASSFGTGGTLNTEAFF.

The V gene is TRBV7-2, the J gene TRBJ2-5; 8 bases line up with TRBD1. The CDR3 has 14 amino acids. Trimming cost V 4 bases and J 3 bases; bases outside gene matches: 4. CDR1 and CDR2 (germline): SGHTA, FQGNSA. CDR3 in amino acids: CASSSGQGEETQYF. The CDR3 nucleotides read TGTGCCAGCAGCTCAGGACAGGGCGAAGAGACCCAGTACTTC.

The V call is TRBV5-4, the J call TRBJ2-1, with 7 bases matching TRBD2. Trimming removed 4 bases from V and 1 base from J; junction bases left unmatched: 5. The CDR3 runs 15 residues. CDR1 SGHNT and CDR2 YYREEE come from the germline V gene (reference sequence). Here the CDR3 reads CASSKRDSSYNEQFF. DNA for the CDR3: TGTGCCAGCAGCAAGCGGGATAGTTCCTACAATGAGCAGTTCTTC.

The V and J genes are TRBV19 and TRBJ2-1; 7 bases are shared with TRBD2. Germline V gene data show CDR1 as LNHDA and CDR2 as SQIVND (reference sequence). V was pared by 4 bases and J by 2 bases, with 8 bases of the junction left unmatched. The CDR3 is 16 residues long. CDR3 region: CASSTRTSGAYNEQFF. DNA of the CDR3: TGTGCCAGTAGTACCCGGACAAGCGGGGCCTACAATGAGCAGTTCTTC.

The chain links TRBV6-6 to TRBJ1-2; D call uncertain. The CDR3 loop spans 11 amino acids. Germline CDR1 is MNHNY and CDR2 is SVGAGI (reference sequence). Trimming took 6 bases from V and 8 from J, leaving 10 bases between them. CDR3 nucleotide sequence: TGTGCCAGCAGCCGCCCGGGAGGCTACACCTTC. Encoded protein: CASSRPGGYTF.

This clone was seen once. V is TRBV11-2 and J is TRBJ1-3, with D uncertain. The germline CDR1 and CDR2 sequences are SGHAT and FQNNGV. Trimming removed 1 base at V and 1 base at J, with 8 bases between. This CDR3 is 15 amino acids long. CDR3 loop: CASSLAGPSGNTIYF. As DNA, the CDR3 is TGTGCCAGCAGCTTAGCAGGTCCTTCTGGAAACACCATATATTTT.

In this sample, this clone turned up once. The chain joins TRBV28 to TRBJ2-1; TRBD2 agrees at 16 bases. The CDR3 is 14 residues long. CDR1 and CDR2 (germline): MDHEN, SYDVKM. The junction had 4 bases not matched to a gene; V was cut back by 11 bases and J by 6 bases. This CDR3 reads CAGTSGRAGNEQFF. As DNA, the CDR3 is TGTGCCGGGACTAGCGGGAGGGCTGGCAATGAGCAGTTCTTC.

This rearrangement joins TRBV5-1 to TRBJ2-6, with 7 bases that match TRBD1. The germline V gene has CDR1 SGHRS and CDR2 YFSETQ. This CDR3 contains 18 residues. V lost 3 bases, J lost 0 bases, and 9 bases stayed unmatched. In DNA, the CDR3 is TGCGCCAGCAGCTCGGGACAGATTCTGACCTCTGGGGCCAACGTCCTGACTTTC. The encoded protein is CASSSGQILTSGANVLTF.

V gene TRBV24-1 combines with J gene TRBJ2-2; 7 bases are a match to TRBD1. V gave up 5 bases and J gave up 4 bases; unmatched junction bases: 3. This CDR3 contains 14 residues. Germline CDR1 reads KGHDR; CDR2 reads SFDVKD. CDR3 sequence: CATSAGGTTGELFF. CDR3 DNA sequence: TGTGCCACCAGTGCAGGGGGAACCACCGGGGAGCTGTTTTTT.